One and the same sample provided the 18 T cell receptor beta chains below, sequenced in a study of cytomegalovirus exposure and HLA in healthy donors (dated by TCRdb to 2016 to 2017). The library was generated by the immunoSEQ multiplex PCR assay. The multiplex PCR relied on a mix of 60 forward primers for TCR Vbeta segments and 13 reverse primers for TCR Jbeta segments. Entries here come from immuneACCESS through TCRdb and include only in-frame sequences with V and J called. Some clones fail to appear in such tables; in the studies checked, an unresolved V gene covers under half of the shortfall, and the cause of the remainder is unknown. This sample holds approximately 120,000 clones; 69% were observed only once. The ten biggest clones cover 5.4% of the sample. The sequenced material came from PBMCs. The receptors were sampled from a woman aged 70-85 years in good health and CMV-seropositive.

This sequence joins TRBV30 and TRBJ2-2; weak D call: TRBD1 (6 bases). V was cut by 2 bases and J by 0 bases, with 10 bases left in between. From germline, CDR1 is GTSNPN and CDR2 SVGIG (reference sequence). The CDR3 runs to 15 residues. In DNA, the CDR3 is TGTGCCTGGAGTTACGAGGGGGCGAACACCGGGGAGCTGTTTTTT. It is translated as CAWSYEGANTGELFF.

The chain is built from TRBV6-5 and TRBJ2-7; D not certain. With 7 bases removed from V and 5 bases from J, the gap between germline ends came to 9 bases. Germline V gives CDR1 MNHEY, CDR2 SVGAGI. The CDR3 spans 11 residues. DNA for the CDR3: TGTGCCAGCAAAATAGAGGACGAGCAGTACTTC. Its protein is CASKIEDEQYF.

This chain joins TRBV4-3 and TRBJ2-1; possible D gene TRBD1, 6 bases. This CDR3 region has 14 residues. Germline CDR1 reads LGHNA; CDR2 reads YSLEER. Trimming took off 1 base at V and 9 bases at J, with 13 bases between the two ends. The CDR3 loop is CASSQGQGISEQFF. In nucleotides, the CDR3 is TGCGCCAGCAGCCAAGGTCAGGGGATCAGTGAGCAGTTCTTC.

The CDR3: CASSEWGQVNYNEQFF. Here the CDR3 DNA reads TGTGCCAGCAGTGAGTGGGGACAGGTTAACTACAATGAGCAGTTCTTC. The chain recombines TRBV2 with TRBJ2-1, with 8 bases matching TRBD1. The CDR3 has 16 residues. Germline trimming cut 3 bases from V and 3 bases from J; bases unmatched to any gene: 7. From germline, CDR1 is SNHLY and CDR2 FYNNEI.

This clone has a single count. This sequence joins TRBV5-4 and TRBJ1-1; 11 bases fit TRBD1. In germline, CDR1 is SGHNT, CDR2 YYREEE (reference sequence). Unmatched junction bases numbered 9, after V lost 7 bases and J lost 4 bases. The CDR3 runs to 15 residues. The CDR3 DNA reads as TGTGCCAGCCGCGTGGACAGGGGGCTTGGCACTGAAGCTTTCTTT. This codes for CASRVDRGLGTEAFF.

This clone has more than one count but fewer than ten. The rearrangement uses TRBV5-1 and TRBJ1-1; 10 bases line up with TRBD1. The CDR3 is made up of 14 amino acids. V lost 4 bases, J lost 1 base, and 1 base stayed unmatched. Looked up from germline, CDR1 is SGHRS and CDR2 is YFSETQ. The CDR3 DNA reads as TGCGCCAGCAGCAGGACAGGGGGGAACACTGAAGCTTTCTTT. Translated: CASSRTGGNTEAFF. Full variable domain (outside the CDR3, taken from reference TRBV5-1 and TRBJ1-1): KAGVTQTPRYLIKTRGQQVTLSCSPISGHRSVSWYQQTPGQGLQFLFEYFSETQRNKGNFPGRFSGRQFSNSRSEMNVSTLELGDSALYLCASSRTGGNTEAFFGQGTRLTVV.

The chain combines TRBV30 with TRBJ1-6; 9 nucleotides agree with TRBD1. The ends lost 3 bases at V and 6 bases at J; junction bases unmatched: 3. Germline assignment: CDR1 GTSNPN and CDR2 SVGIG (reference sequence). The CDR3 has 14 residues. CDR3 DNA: TGTGCCTGGAGCGGGACAGGGCGTAATTCACCCCTCCACTTT. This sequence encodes CAWSGTGRNSPLHF.

CDR3 sequence: CASSYGTNGYTF. CDR3 nucleotides: TGTGCCAGCAGCTACGGGACAAATGGCTACACCTTC. The chain uses TRBV7-3 and TRBJ1-2; possibly TRBD1 for D (6 bases). Between the trimmed V and J ends, which lost 4 bases and 6 bases, there was a span of 9 bases. This CDR3 spans 12 amino acids. Germline V lookup: CDR1 SGHTA, CDR2 FQGTGA. Filled out from reference TRBV7-3 and TRBJ1-2, the complete variable domain reads GAGVSQTPSNKVTEKGKYVELRCDPISGHTALYWYRQSLGQGPEFLIYFQGTGAADDSGLPNDRFFAVRPEGSVSTLKIQRTERGDSAVYLCASSYGTNGYTFGSGTRLTVV.

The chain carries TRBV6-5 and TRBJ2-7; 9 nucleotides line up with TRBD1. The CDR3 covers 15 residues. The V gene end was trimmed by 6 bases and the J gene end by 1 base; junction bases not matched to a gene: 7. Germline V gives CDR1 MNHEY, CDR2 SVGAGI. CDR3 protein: CASRPAGTGSYEQYF. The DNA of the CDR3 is TGTGCCAGCAGGCCAGCAGGGACAGGGTCCTACGAGCAGTACTTC.

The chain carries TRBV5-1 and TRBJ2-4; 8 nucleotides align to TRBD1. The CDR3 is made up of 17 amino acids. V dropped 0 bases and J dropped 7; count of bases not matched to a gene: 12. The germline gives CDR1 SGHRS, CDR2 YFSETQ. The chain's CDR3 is CASSLGQGKPEGNIQYF. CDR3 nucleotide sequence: TGCGCCAGCAGCTTGGGACAGGGGAAGCCCGAAGGCAACATTCAGTACTTC.

CDR3 region: CASSLVTGATGELFF. CDR3 DNA sequence: TGTGCCAGCAGCTTAGTAACAGGGGCCACCGGGGAGCTGTTTTTT. The gene calls are TRBV7-2 and TRBJ2-2, with 7 bases identical to TRBD1. Germline V gene data show CDR1 as SGHTA and CDR2 as FQGNSA. Trimming at V came to 1 base and at J to 4 bases, leaving 3 bases not matched to a gene. The CDR3 length is 15 residues.

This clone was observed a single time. This CDR3 reads CASSYLRGNEQFF. The CDR3 region has the DNA TGTGCCAGCAGTTATTTAAGGGGTAATGAGCAGTTCTTC. The V gene is TRBV6-5, the J gene TRBJ2-1; D perhaps matches TRBD1 (5 bases). The CDR3 is made up of 13 amino acids. V was pared by 3 bases and J by 7 bases, with 10 bases between. Germline-derived CDR1 and CDR2 are MNHEY and SVGAGI.

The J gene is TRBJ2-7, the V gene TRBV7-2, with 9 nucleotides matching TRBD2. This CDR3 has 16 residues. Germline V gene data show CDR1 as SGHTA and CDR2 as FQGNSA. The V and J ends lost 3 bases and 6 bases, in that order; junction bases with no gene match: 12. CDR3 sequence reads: CASSLASSGVLIEQYF. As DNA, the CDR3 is TGTGCCAGCAGCTTGGCCTCTAGCGGGGTCTTGATCGAGCAGTACTTC. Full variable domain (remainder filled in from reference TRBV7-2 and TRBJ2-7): GAGVSQSPSNKVTEKGKDVELRCDPISGHTALYWYRQSLGQGLEFLIYFQGNSAPDKSGLPSDRFSAERTGGSVSTLTIQRTQQEDSAVYLCASSLASSGVLIEQYFGPGTRLTVT.

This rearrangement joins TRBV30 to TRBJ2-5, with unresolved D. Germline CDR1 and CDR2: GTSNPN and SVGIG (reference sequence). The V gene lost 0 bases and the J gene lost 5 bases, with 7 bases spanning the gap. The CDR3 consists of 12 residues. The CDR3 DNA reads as TGTGCCTGGAGTGTATACGGGGAGACCCAGTACTTC. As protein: CAWSVYGETQYF. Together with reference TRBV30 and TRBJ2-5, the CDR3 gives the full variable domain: SQTIHQWPATLVQPVGSPLSLECTVEGTSNPNLYWYRQAAGRGLQLLFYSVGIGQISSEVPQNLSASRPQDRQFILSSKKLLLSDSGFYLCAWSVYGETQYFGPGTRLLVL.

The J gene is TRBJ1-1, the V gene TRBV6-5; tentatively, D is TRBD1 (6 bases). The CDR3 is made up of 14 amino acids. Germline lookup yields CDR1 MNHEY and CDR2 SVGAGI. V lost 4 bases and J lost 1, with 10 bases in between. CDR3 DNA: TGTGCCAGCAGTTCCGGGACATGGAACACTGAAGCTTTCTTT. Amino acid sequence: CASSSGTWNTEAFF.

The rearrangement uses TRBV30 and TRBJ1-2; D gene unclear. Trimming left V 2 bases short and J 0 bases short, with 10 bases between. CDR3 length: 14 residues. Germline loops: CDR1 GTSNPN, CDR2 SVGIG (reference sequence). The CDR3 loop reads CAWSRSNSNYGYTF. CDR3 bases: TGTGCCTGGAGTAGGAGCAATTCTAACTATGGCTACACCTTC. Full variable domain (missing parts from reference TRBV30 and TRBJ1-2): SQTIHQWPATLVQPVGSPLSLECTVEGTSNPNLYWYRQAAGRGLQLLFYSVGIGQISSEVPQNLSASRPQDRQFILSSKKLLLSDSGFYLCAWSRSNSNYGYTFGSGTRLTVV.

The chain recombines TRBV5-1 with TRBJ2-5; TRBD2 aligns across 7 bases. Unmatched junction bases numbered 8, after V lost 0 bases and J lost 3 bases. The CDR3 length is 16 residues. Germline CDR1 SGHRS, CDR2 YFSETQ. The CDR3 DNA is TGCGCCAGCAGCTTGGCTGGCGGGGGACCGAAAGAGACCCAGTACTTC. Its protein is CASSLAGGGPKETQYF.

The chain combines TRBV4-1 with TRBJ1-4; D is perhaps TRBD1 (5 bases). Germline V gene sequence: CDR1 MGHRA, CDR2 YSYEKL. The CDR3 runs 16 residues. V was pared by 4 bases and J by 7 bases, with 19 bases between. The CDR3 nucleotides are TGCGCCAGCAGCCCTGGGCCACTGGAGCAGGGTGAAAAACTGTTTTTT. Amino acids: CASSPGPLEQGEKLFF.